Listed below are T cell receptor beta chains from one sample, sequenced in a study of cytomegalovirus exposure and HLA in healthy donors. The table came from immunoSEQ multiplex PCR; TCRdb's copy has only in-frame clones and leaves some out. The sample has approximately 53,000 clones; around nine tenths are singletons. Sequencing used PBMCs. These receptors originate from a man aged 18 to 29 in good health and CMV-seronegative. CDR3s leave out the opening cysteine and the closing phenylalanine or tryptophan. Clone size is stated in some rows and not others, as once, few, many or a class when expanded.

J,size,V,CDR3
TRBJ2-3,.,TRBV27,ASSSGRRGTQY
TRBJ2-2,once,TRBV29-1,SALAGPNTGELF
TRBJ2-1,.,TRBV2,ASTKGESSYNEQF
TRBJ1-1,once,TRBV28,ASSPSPTEAF
TRBJ2-7,.,TRBV5-1,ASSLPQGAGFYEQY
TRBJ2-6,.,TRBV4-3,ASSQEPTGAGANVLT
TRBJ1-5,.,TRBV19,ASSIKGVNQPQH
TRBJ2-7,.,TRBV28,ASSRPLIAGPYEQY
TRBJ2-4,.,TRBV15,ATSISLTKTGGDLNIQY
TRBJ1-1,.,TRBV5-6,ASSFGGNTEAF
TRBJ2-5,once,TRBV7-2,ASSLARLAGVETQY
TRBJ1-5,.,TRBV19,ASSIDRGRIQPQH
TRBJ1-1,.,TRBV19,ASQGMNTEAF